What follows are 31 T cell receptor beta chains derived from one specimen sequenced in a study of CD8+ T cells in alopecia areata. Noted treatment: oral pan-JAK inhibitor, 5-10 mg twice daily. As part of sample collection, lesional scalp punch biopsies and peripheral blood were taken from alopecia areata patients. The authors extracted RNA and reverse transcribed it into cDNA as the sequencing template. Repertoires were generated with immunoSEQ multiplex PCR, while TCRdb's copy carries only in-frame clones and drops some. The table records around 6,900 clones, approximately 68% of them present only once. This specimen was skin, taken at week 4, from a patient treated with tofacitinib. Every receptor here comes from a human donor with alopecia areata.

The J gene is TRBJ2-1, the V gene TRBV7-9, with 10 bases lining up with TRBD2. CDR1 and CDR2 from the germline V gene are SEHNR and FQNEAQ (reference sequence). The CDR3 covers 18 residues. The J segment lost 8 bases and the V segment lost 1 base, leaving 14 bases of the junction unmatched. CDR3 in DNA: TGTGCCAGCAGCTTAGAATTGGACAGCGGGGGGGCATCGGATGAGCAGTTCTTC. It specifies CASSLELDSGGASDEQFF. The full variable domain, its missing parts supplied by reference TRBV7-9 and TRBJ2-1, is DTGVSQNPRHKITKRGQNVTFRCDPISEHNRLYWYRQTLGQGPEFLTYFQNEAQLEKSRLLSDRFSAERPKGSFSTLEIQRTEQGDSAMYLCASSLELDSGGASDEQFFGPGTRLTVL.

V usage is TRBV6-6 and J usage is TRBJ1-5, with D possibly being TRBD1 (6 bases). Per the germline V gene, CDR1 is MNHNY and CDR2 is SVGAGI (reference sequence). V was trimmed by 7 bases and J by 4 bases, leaving 17 bases between them. The CDR3 spans 15 residues. CDR3 nucleotide sequence: TGTGCCAGCACCCTCCAGGGGACCCTTAATCAGCCCCAGCATTTT. This sequence encodes CASTLQGTLNQPQHF.

Only a few counts were recorded for this clone. The chain couples TRBV14 to TRBJ1-2, with D perhaps TRBD1 (6 bases). CDR1 and CDR2 (germline): SGHDN, FVKESK. This CDR3 contains 13 residues. Trimming left V 4 bases short and J 4 bases short, with 10 bases between. The CDR3: CASSRAGVYGYTF. The CDR3 DNA reads as TGTGCCAGCAGCCGTGCAGGGGTCTATGGCTACACCTTC.

V usage is TRBV28 and J usage is TRBJ2-7; D unclear. Trimming pared 6 bases from V and 3 bases from J, leaving 21 bases between. Per germline, CDR1 MDHEN and CDR2 SYDVKM. CDR3 length: 16 residues. CDR3 DNA sequence: TGTGCCAGCAGATTTCATACTCTCGACCCTCTCTACGAGCAGTACTTC. Its translation is CASRFHTLDPLYEQYF.

The chain employs TRBV7-8 and TRBJ2-1; no definite D call. V was shortened by 8 bases and J by 8 bases, with 13 bases between the two germline ends. CDR1 and CDR2 (germline): SGHVS, FQNEAQ. The CDR3 spans 12 residues. The CDR3 nucleotides read TGTGCCAGCGATGACGGTCCCGATGAGCAGTTCTTC. Residues: CASDDGPDEQFF.

The chain links TRBV6-5 to TRBJ1-5, with D perhaps TRBD1 (5 bases). Looked up from germline, CDR1 is MNHEY and CDR2 is SVGAGI. CDR3 size: 13 residues. Trimming removed 5 bases from V and 4 bases from J, with 9 bases in between. CDR3 sequence reads: CASSEQVNQPQHF. CDR3 coding DNA: TGTGCCAGCAGTGAACAGGTTAATCAGCCCCAGCATTTT.

V is TRBV4-1 and J is TRBJ2-3; 14 bases are shared with TRBD2. The V gene end was trimmed by 4 bases and the J gene end by 1 base; junction bases not matched to a gene: 7. The CDR3 covers 18 residues. Germline V gene lookup returns CDR1 MGHRA and CDR2 YSYEKL. The DNA of the CDR3 is TGCGCCAGCAGCCGGTCAGGACTAGCGGGAGGCGGCACAGATACGCAGTATTTT. This codes for CASSRSGLAGGGTDTQYF.

The V call is TRBV7-9, the J call TRBJ1-2; the D gene is possibly TRBD1 (5 bases). With 0 bases removed from V and 3 bases from J, the gap between germline ends came to 8 bases. CDR3 length equals 14 residues. Germline V CDR1 and CDR2: SEHNR, FQNEAQ (reference sequence). CDR3 protein: CASSLAGPDYGYTF. The CDR3 DNA is TGTGCCAGCAGCTTAGCGGGACCGGACTATGGCTACACCTTC.

The CDR3 coding sequence is TGTGCCAGCTCATCGTGGGGGGCGCGGGTCATCGAGCAGTACTTC. As protein: CASSSWGARVIEQYF. V gene TRBV18 combines with J gene TRBJ2-7; the D call may be TRBD1 or TRBD2 (6 bases each). This CDR3 is 15 amino acids long. Germline CDR1 and CDR2: KGHSH and LQKENI. V was shortened by 5 bases and J by 6 bases, with 20 bases between the two germline ends.

The chain couples TRBV27 to TRBJ2-2, with D possibly matching TRBD2 (5 bases). Germline V gives CDR1 MNHEY, CDR2 SMNVEV (reference sequence). This CDR3 spans 14 amino acids. Trimming cost V 6 bases and J 3 bases, with 11 bases left between them. This CDR3 is CASRVRAYTGELFF. DNA for the CDR3: TGTGCCAGCAGAGTGCGGGCTTACACCGGGGAGCTGTTTTTT.

V gene TRBV14 combines with J gene TRBJ1-1, with 7 bases identical to TRBD1. This CDR3 contains 12 residues. Germline CDR1 SGHDN, CDR2 FVKESK. The trim removed 4 bases at V and 12 bases at J, leaving 8 bases unmatched. CDR3 amino acids: CASSLDRVRTFF. The CDR3 nucleotides are TGTGCCAGCAGCCTCGACAGGGTACGGACTTTCTTT. The full variable domain, in which reference TRBV14 and TRBJ1-1 provide the parts outside the CDR3, is EAGVTQFPSHSVIEKGQTVTLRCDPISGHDNLYWYRRVMGKEIKFLLHFVKESKQDESGMPNNRFLAERTGGTYSTLKVQPAELEDSGVYFCASSLDRVRTFFGQGTRLTVV.

The chain combines TRBV6-1 with TRBJ1-3, with 7 bases matching TRBD1. The CDR3 length is 13 residues. Germline V gene sequence: CDR1 MNHNS, CDR2 SASEGT. V shed 4 bases and J 6 bases; nucleotides not matched to a gene: 3. The chain's CDR3 is CASSVDRANTIYF. The CDR3 DNA reads TGTGCCAGCAGTGTCGACAGGGCAAACACCATATATTTT.

The table lists this clone with a few counts. The chain employs TRBV11-2 and TRBJ2-1; 7 bases align to TRBD2. The CDR3 is made up of 16 amino acids. After removal of 5 bases from V and 3 bases from J, the junction contained 10 bases not matched to a gene. Germline V lookup: CDR1 SGHAT, CDR2 FQNNGV. CDR3 sequence (DNA): TGTGCCAGCAGCCCAACTAGGGGAGGGAGCTACAATGAGCAGTTCTTC. Translation gives CASSPTRGGSYNEQFF.

This clone was seen only a few times. V and J are TRBV6-6 and TRBJ2-3, with 10 positions matching TRBD2. The V gene end was trimmed by 4 bases and the J gene end by 2 bases; junction bases not matched to a gene: 6. The CDR3 loop spans 16 amino acids. Germline V gene lookup returns CDR1 MNHNY and CDR2 SVGAGI (reference sequence). The CDR3 DNA is TGTGCCAGCAGTTCCCGGACTAGCGGAATCACAGATACGCAGTATTTT. Its protein is CASSSRTSGITDTQYF.

This rearrangement joins TRBV29-1 to TRBJ1-4; tentative D call: TRBD1 (5 bases). This CDR3 contains 13 residues. Germline-derived CDR1 and CDR2 are SQVTM and ANQGSEA. V was clipped by 3 bases and J by 3 bases, with 8 bases between them. CDR3 sequence: CSVDGGANEKLFF. The CDR3 DNA reads TGCAGCGTTGATGGGGGGGCTAATGAAAAACTGTTTTTT.

The V and J genes are TRBV7-8 and TRBJ2-1; D is possibly TRBD2 (6 bases). Per germline, CDR1 SGHVS and CDR2 FQNEAQ. The CDR3 is made up of 18 amino acids. V was pared by 1 base and J by 0 bases, with 16 bases between. CDR3 region: CASSLGVSGPSSYNEQFF. For the CDR3, the DNA is TGTGCCAGCAGCTTAGGAGTTAGCGGCCCGAGCTCCTACAATGAGCAGTTCTTC.

This clone was seen only once. The CDR3 bases are TGTGCCAGCAGTTTCAGGGGCTACGAGCAGTACTTC. Translation: CASSFRGYEQYF. The J gene is TRBJ2-7, the V gene TRBV27; D may be TRBD1 (6 bases). Germline values: CDR1 MNHEY, CDR2 SMNVEV (reference sequence). The CDR3 consists of 12 residues. Trimming cost V 3 bases and J 3 bases, with 6 bases left between them.

The chain joins TRBV10-1 to TRBJ2-7; D gene uncertain. Trimming took off 8 bases at V and 0 bases at J, with 5 bases between the two ends. Per germline, CDR1 WNHNN and CDR2 SYGVQD (reference sequence). The CDR3 is 11 amino acids. The CDR3 region has the DNA TGCGCCAGCGGGAACTCCTACGAGCAGTACTTC. Translated, it gives CASGNSYEQYF.

The genes are TRBV4-3 and TRBJ2-7; D gene uncertain. The V gene lost 1 base and the J gene lost 0 bases, with 7 bases spanning the gap. This CDR3 comprises 14 residues. Per the germline V gene, CDR1 is LGHNA and CDR2 is YSLEER. CDR3 in DNA: TGCGCCAGCAGCCAAGGAGAAAGCTCCTACGAGCAGTACTTC. Translation: CASSQGESSYEQYF.

This chain connects TRBV7-9 to TRBJ2-1; 14 bases map to TRBD2. J lost 7 bases, V lost 5 bases, and 7 bases had no gene match. The germline V gene has CDR1 SEHNR and CDR2 FQNEAQ (reference sequence). This CDR3 has 16 residues. This CDR3 reads CASSPRTSGRRNEQFF. The CDR3 coding sequence is TGTGCCAGCAGCCCGAGGACTAGCGGGAGGAGAAATGAGCAGTTCTTC.

The chain recombines TRBV14 with TRBJ2-7; perhaps TRBD1 as D (5 bases). Germline-derived CDR1 and CDR2 are SGHDN and FVKESK. V was clipped by 0 bases and J by 2 bases, with 17 bases between them. The CDR3 has 17 amino acids. The CDR3, as DNA: TGTGCCAGCAGCCAAGATTCCTGGACAACTTCAGCCTACGAGCAGTACTTC. Amino acid sequence: CASSQDSWTTSAYEQYF.

This clone was counted between two and nine times. The chain has TRBV6-1 and TRBJ2-3; TRBD2 agrees at 8 bases. Trimming removed 0 bases from V and 1 base from J; junction bases left unmatched: 0. The CDR3 has 15 amino acids. Germline V gene lookup returns CDR1 MNHNS and CDR2 SASEGT. CDR3 region: CASSEARGGTDTQYF. For the CDR3, the DNA is TGTGCCAGCAGTGAAGCGCGGGGGGGCACAGATACGCAGTATTTT.

V is TRBV10-3 and J is TRBJ2-7; 12 bases map to TRBD2. V gave up 4 bases and J gave up 3 bases; unmatched junction bases: 16. From germline, CDR1 is ENHRY and CDR2 SYGVKD. The CDR3 length is 19 residues. The CDR3 DNA follows: TGTGCCATCAGTGTAGCCTTACTAGCGGGGGGACCCTTACACTACGAGCAGTACTTC. Protein: CAISVALLAGGPLHYEQYF.

The chain combines TRBV5-5 with TRBJ1-5, with D uncertain. Germline loops: CDR1 SGHKS, CDR2 YYEKEE (reference sequence). The V gene lost 0 bases and the J gene lost 0 bases, with 10 bases spanning the gap. This CDR3 has 16 residues. This CDR3 reads CASSLGMGYSNQPQHF. The CDR3 bases are TGTGCCAGCAGCTTGGGAATGGGTTATAGCAATCAGCCCCAGCATTTT.

This clone was seen once. The V and J genes are TRBV7-2 and TRBJ1-5; possible D gene TRBD1, 5 bases. This CDR3 spans 16 amino acids. Trimming took 4 bases from V and 1 from J, leaving 14 bases between them. Germline V gene lookup returns CDR1 SGHTA and CDR2 FQGNSA. CDR3 in amino acids: CASSYYGGESNQPQHF. CDR3 bases: TGTGCCAGCAGCTACTATGGGGGGGAAAGCAATCAGCCCCAGCATTTT.

This clone was observed a few times. This chain connects TRBV5-1 to TRBJ2-1, with 8 bases lining up with TRBD2. This CDR3 comprises 16 residues. With V trimmed by 0 bases and J by 3 bases, 5 bases remained unmatched. CDR1 and CDR2 from the germline V gene are SGHRS and YFSETQ. The CDR3 spells CASSLEEAGGYNEQFF. DNA for the CDR3: TGCGCCAGCAGCTTGGAGGAGGCGGGGGGCTACAATGAGCAGTTCTTC.

This clone was detected a few times. The chain recombines TRBV5-8 with TRBJ1-5; D gene ambiguous. The CDR3 sequence is 12 residues long. Trimming stripped 4 bases from V and 7 bases from J, with 9 bases between. Germline V gene lookup returns CDR1 SGHTS and CDR2 YDEGEE. CDR3 residues: CASSAGFQPQHF. CDR3 nucleotides: TGTGCCAGCAGCGCTGGCTTCCAGCCCCAGCATTTT. Full variable domain (missing parts from reference TRBV5-8 and TRBJ1-5): EAGVTQSPTHLIKTRGQQATLRCSPISGHTSVYWYQQALGLGLQFLLWYDEGEERNRGNFPPRFSGRQFPNYSSELNVNALELEDSALYLCASSAGFQPQHFGDGTRLSIL.

The J gene is TRBJ1-2, the V gene TRBV30, with 7 nucleotides matching TRBD1. The junction had 14 bases not matched to a gene; V was cut back by 6 bases and J by 7 bases. Germline CDR1 and CDR2: GTSNPN and SVGIG (reference sequence). There are 14 residues in the CDR3. The CDR3 loop reads CACLPAGTVSGYTF. The CDR3 DNA reads TGTGCCTGTCTTCCCGCCGGGACAGTGAGTGGCTACACCTTC.

This clone has just a few counts. The chain recombines TRBV7-9 with TRBJ1-2; D not resolved. This CDR3 comprises 14 residues. The V end lost 8 bases, the J end lost 3 bases, and 16 bases lay between the germline ends. Germline V gene data show CDR1 as SEHNR and CDR2 as FQNEAQ (reference sequence). This CDR3 is CASRHGGYDYGYTF. CDR3 coding DNA: TGTGCCAGCCGACACGGAGGGTACGACTATGGCTACACCTTC.

The gene calls are TRBV9 and TRBJ1-6, with 10 bases that match TRBD1. The CDR3 totals 14 residues. J gave up 12 bases and V 4 bases, and 7 bases lay outside the gene matches. Germline V gene lookup returns CDR1 SGDLS and CDR2 YYNGEE. Here the CDR3 DNA reads TGTGCCAGCAGCTTCGGACAGGGGGTTTTACCCCTCCACTTT. This sequence encodes CASSFGQGVLPLHF.

The chain uses TRBV18 and TRBJ2-3; no definite D call. The germline V gene has CDR1 KGHSH and CDR2 LQKENI. The CDR3 is made up of 15 amino acids. Trimming stripped 3 bases from V and 5 bases from J, with 15 bases between. For the CDR3, the DNA is TGTGCCAGCTCACCCAGTCAGCCAGTCCTAGATACGCAGTATTTT. It translates to CASSPSQPVLDTQYF.